What follows are 32 T cell receptor beta chains derived from one specimen sequenced in a study of T-cell reconstitution after alpha-beta-depleted transplantation in children. It was with unique molecular identifiers that the TCRbeta library was prepared. From the PCR reads, TCRdb called clonotypes with MiXCR, one entry per CDR3 protein. This table holds 700,000 to 950,000 distinct CDR3 sequences, approximately 15% found once. Sequenced material: PBMCs, mostly from graft donor cells, taken 360 days after TCRalphabeta/CD19-depleted stem cell transplant. The source is a male patient between 10 and 17 years old who had a stem cell transplant for acute lymphoblastic leukemia, so the T cells may come from the graft donor.

This clonotype has just a few counts. V and J are TRBV4-1 and TRBJ2-5; no clear D gene. CDR3 length: 15 amino acids. V lost 0 bases and J 4 bases, leaving 12 bases between the germline ends. Looked up from germline, CDR1 is MGHRA and CDR2 is YSYEKL. This CDR3 is CASSQEARNSETQYF. The CDR3 DNA reads TGCGCCAGCAGCCAAGAGGCCAGAAATTCAGAGACCCAGTACTTC.

The J gene is TRBJ2-7, the V gene TRBV12-3 or TRBV12-4, with D unclear. The CDR3 length is 14 residues. Trimming cost V 3 bases and J 5 bases, with 14 bases left between them. CDR3 loop: CASSLSKSFDEQYF. The CDR3 region has the DNA TGTGCCAGCAGTTTGAGCAAATCTTTTGACGAGCAGTACTTC.

This clonotype was counted ten times or more. This sequence joins TRBV5-1 and TRBJ2-5; TRBD1 is a possible D gene (5 bases). The CDR3 is made up of 14 amino acids. The V and J ends lost 5 bases and 3 bases respectively, with 14 bases between them. Germline assignment: CDR1 SGHRS and CDR2 YFSETQ. CDR3 nucleotide sequence: TGCGCCAGCAGACCCGGACAAGCTGAAGAGACCCAGTACTTC. Protein product: CASRPGQAEETQYF. Variable domain in full (rest from reference TRBV5-1 and TRBJ2-5): KAGVTQTPRYLIKTRGQQVTLSCSPISGHRSVSWYQQTPGQGLQFLFEYFSETQRNKGNFPGRFSGRQFSNSRSEMNVSTLELGDSALYLCASRPGQAEETQYFGPGTRLLVL.

The V and J genes are TRBV20-1 and TRBJ1-1, with TRBD1 identical over 8 bases. Germline CDR1 reads DFQATT; CDR2 reads SNEGSKA (reference sequence). Trimming at V came to 0 bases and at J to 6 bases, leaving 6 bases not matched to a gene. The CDR3 extends over 14 amino acids. CDR3 in DNA: TGCAGTGCTAGAGAGCCAGGGGGCTGGGCTGAAGCTTTCTTT. Protein: CSAREPGGWAEAFF.

This clonotype was seen many times. The chain employs TRBV12-3 or TRBV12-4 and TRBJ2-7, with D unclear. The CDR3 totals 11 residues. Trimming cost V 3 bases and J 6 bases, with 6 bases left between them. CDR3 in DNA: TGTGCCAGCAGTTTGGTTTTCGAGCAGTACTTC. Encoded protein: CASSLVFEQYF.

This clonotype was seen a few times. The V call is TRBV10-3, the J call TRBJ2-7, with D possibly matching TRBD2 (5 bases). The V gene's germline CDR1 is ENHRY and CDR2 SYGVKD. V was shortened by 6 bases and J by 2 bases, with 8 bases between the two germline ends. The CDR3 is 12 amino acids. For the CDR3, the DNA is TGTGCCATCAGGACGGGGACCTACGAGCAGTACTTC. This gives the protein CAIRTGTYEQYF.

V and J are TRBV4-1 and TRBJ2-3; 7 nucleotides align to TRBD1. Germline V gene lookup returns CDR1 MGHRA and CDR2 YSYEKL. This CDR3 region has 15 residues. J gave up 2 bases and V 7 bases, and 9 bases lay outside the gene matches. CDR3: CASNLRQGTTDTQYF. In DNA, the CDR3 is TGCGCCAGCAACCTTAGACAGGGCACCACAGATACGCAGTATTTT.

The chain's CDR3 is CASSLVQGGGTEAFF. In DNA, the CDR3 is TGTGCCAGCAGCTTAGTACAGGGCGGGGGCACTGAAGCTTTCTTT. This rearrangement joins TRBV11-2 to TRBJ1-1, with D tentatively TRBD1 (6 bases). The length of the CDR3 is 15 residues. Germline loops: CDR1 SGHAT, CDR2 FQNNGV. The V end was cut by 1 base, the J end by 4 bases, with 13 bases between.

In its sample, this clonotype was seen a few times. Its ends do not fully match the called genes, so a read error is possible. The V and J genes are TRBV24-1 and TRBJ2-2; possibly TRBD1 or TRBD2 for D (6 bases each). The CDR3 is 17 residues long. Germline V gives CDR1 KGHDR, CDR2 SFDVKD. CDR3: CATSDSWAGTNSGELFF. CDR3 nucleotide sequence: TGTGCCACCAGTGATAGTTGGGCGGGGACAAACAGCGGGGAGCTGTTTTTT.

The table lists this clonotype with a few counts. This rearrangement joins TRBV7-3 to TRBJ2-7, with D unclear. Between the trimmed V and J ends, which lost 2 bases and 3 bases, there was a span of 17 bases. Germline CDR1 is SGHTA and CDR2 is FQGTGA. There are 16 residues in the CDR3. The CDR3 sequence is CASSLQSGSQLYEQYF. The DNA for the CDR3 is TGTGCCAGCAGCTTACAGTCTGGCAGTCAGCTCTACGAGCAGTACTTC.

This sequence joins TRBV11-2 and TRBJ2-1; 9 bases match TRBD1. The CDR3 is made up of 15 amino acids. The germline V gene has CDR1 SGHAT and CDR2 FQNNGV. Losses at the gene ends were 1 base for V and 8 bases for J; bases not matched to a gene: 6. CDR3 residues: CASSLGAQGAYEQFF. The DNA for the CDR3 is TGTGCCAGCAGCTTAGGCGCACAGGGGGCTTATGAGCAGTTCTTC.

V and J are TRBV19 and TRBJ2-1, with D tentatively TRBD2 (5 bases). Germline-derived CDR1 and CDR2 are LNHDA and SQIVND (reference sequence). V lost 4 bases to trimming and J lost 0 bases, with 13 bases between them. The CDR3 extends over 16 amino acids. The CDR3 sequence is CASSRGVERSYNEQFF. In DNA, the CDR3 is TGTGCCAGTAGTAGGGGAGTAGAACGCTCCTACAATGAGCAGTTCTTC.

Only a few counts were recorded for this clonotype. V is TRBV28 and J is TRBJ2-2; tentatively, D is TRBD1 (5 bases). Germline CDR1 MDHEN, CDR2 SYDVKM. The CDR3 runs to 14 residues. Trimming left V 7 bases short and J 1 base short, with 10 bases between. The CDR3 loop reads CASIPGQNTGELFF. The CDR3, as DNA: TGTGCCAGCATCCCAGGACAGAACACCGGGGAGCTGTTTTTT. The full variable domain, rest sourced from reference TRBV28 and TRBJ2-2, is DVKVTQSSRYLVKRTGEKVFLECVQDMDHENMFWYRQDPGLGLRLIYFSYDVKMKEKGDIPEGYSVSREKKERFSLILESASTNQTSMYLCASIPGQNTGELFFGEGSRLTVL.

This clonotype occurred many times. V usage is TRBV5-1 and J usage is TRBJ2-3, with TRBD2 matching 10 bases. The CDR3 runs to 15 residues. The V gene end was trimmed by 2 bases and the J gene end by 1 base; junction bases not matched to a gene: 1. Germline CDR1 SGHRS, CDR2 YFSETQ. The CDR3 DNA reads as TGCGCCAGCAGCTTTAGCGGGAGGCGCACAGATACGCAGTATTTT. It is translated as CASSFSGRRTDTQYF.

This clonotype showed up just a few times. The CDR3 DNA is TGTGCCAGCAGCTTCCATCCGTCGGGTGAAGCTTTCTTT. Amino acids: CASSFHPSGEAFF. V and J are TRBV7-2 and TRBJ1-1; D remains ambiguous. Germline V lookup: CDR1 SGHTA, CDR2 FQGNSA. The CDR3 extends over 13 amino acids. Trimming removed 3 bases from V and 7 bases from J, with 12 bases in between.

This clonotype was counted a single time. The chain has TRBV5-5 and TRBJ1-5; D may be TRBD1 (5 bases). Trimming took off 1 base at V and 0 bases at J, with 17 bases between the two ends. This CDR3 contains 18 residues. The germline V gene has CDR1 SGHKS and CDR2 YYEKEE (reference sequence). The CDR3 protein is CASSLLRSVGGSNQPQHF. Here the CDR3 DNA reads TGTGCCAGCAGCTTGTTGAGGTCGGTGGGGGGTAGCAATCAGCCCCAGCATTTT.

V and J are TRBV5-1 and TRBJ1-2, with 9 bases that match TRBD1. The CDR3 has 15 residues. Looked up from germline, CDR1 is SGHRS and CDR2 is YFSETQ. Trimming removed 3 bases from V and 3 bases from J; junction bases left unmatched: 6. The CDR3 bases are TGCGCCAGCAGCTGGGCAGGACAGGGGCACTATGGCTACACCTTC. This encodes CASSWAGQGHYGYTF.

The sample holds a few counts of this clonotype. The chain links TRBV24-1 to TRBJ2-3, with D possibly being TRBD2 (5 bases). Germline V lookup: CDR1 KGHDR, CDR2 SFDVKD. CDR3 length: 15 residues. V was cut by 0 bases and J by 0 bases, with 6 bases left in between. DNA of the CDR3: TGTGCCACCAGTGATTTGAAGCGGAGCACAGATACGCAGTATTTT. Translating it yields CATSDLKRSTDTQYF.

This clonotype was picked up a small number of times. The V gene is TRBV29-1, the J gene TRBJ2-7; a weak D match, TRBD1 (5 bases). This CDR3 spans 14 amino acids. The V end lost 2 bases, the J end lost 2 bases, and 13 bases lay between the germline ends. Per germline, CDR1 SQVTM and CDR2 ANQGSEA. The DNA of the CDR3 is TGCAGCGTTGAATCGCCAGGGTTCGCCTACGAGCAGTACTTC. The encoded protein is CSVESPGFAYEQYF.

In this sample, this clonotype turned up a few times. The V call is TRBV5-1, the J call TRBJ1-3, with a tentative D call TRBD1 (5 bases). The CDR3 runs to 16 residues. Looked up from germline, CDR1 is SGHRS and CDR2 is YFSETQ. Trimming shortened V by 2 bases and J by 0 bases, and 12 bases separated the two germline ends. DNA of the CDR3: TGCGCCAGCAGCTTTTGGGGCGCCAACTCTGGAAACACCATATATTTT. Protein product: CASSFWGANSGNTIYF.

This clonotype has just a few counts. This chain connects TRBV9 to TRBJ2-1; TRBD2 aligns across 11 bases. This CDR3 has 15 amino acids. Trimming took 7 bases from V and 0 from J; bases not matched to a gene: 3. Per germline, CDR1 SGDLS and CDR2 YYNGEE. The CDR3 protein is CASGSGRDSYNEQFF. The CDR3, as DNA: TGTGCCAGCGGTAGCGGGAGGGACTCCTACAATGAGCAGTTCTTC.

The chain employs TRBV5-1 and TRBJ1-1; possibly TRBD1 for D (5 bases). CDR3 length: 13 amino acids. V was trimmed by 4 bases and J by 4 bases, leaving 11 bases between them. Germline loops: CDR1 SGHRS, CDR2 YFSETQ. The CDR3 DNA sequence: TGCGCCAGCAGCCATGGGGGTGGCACTGAAGCTTTCTTT. It codes for CASSHGGGTEAFF.

V and J are TRBV6-5 and TRBJ2-1; 11 nucleotides match TRBD2. From germline, CDR1 is MNHEY and CDR2 SVGAGI. The CDR3 is made up of 15 amino acids. With V trimmed by 2 bases and J by 10 bases, 7 bases remained unmatched. CDR3 in DNA: TGTGCCAGCAGTTACGGCCTAGCGGGGGGCCTAGAGCAGTTCTTC. It is translated as CASSYGLAGGLEQFF.

This clonotype came up a few times. V gene TRBV7-6 combines with J gene TRBJ2-1; D is ambiguous. Trimming cost V 2 bases and J 0 bases, with 8 bases left between them. The CDR3 loop spans 15 amino acids. CDR1 and CDR2 (germline): SGHVS, FNYEAQ. CDR3 region: CASSLIASSYNEQFF. The CDR3 region has the DNA TGTGCCAGCAGCTTAATTGCCAGCTCCTACAATGAGCAGTTCTTC.

V gene TRBV12-3 or TRBV12-4 combines with J gene TRBJ1-1; D unclear. This CDR3 has 12 amino acids. Trimming stripped 2 bases from V and 6 bases from J, with 7 bases between. The CDR3 loop is CASSLSSAEAFF. The DNA for the CDR3 is TGTGCCAGCAGTTTAAGTTCGGCTGAAGCTTTCTTT.

The chain employs TRBV2 and TRBJ2-7; weak D call: TRBD2 (5 bases). The germline V gene has CDR1 SNHLY and CDR2 FYNNEI. Trimming took 4 bases from V and 5 from J, leaving 6 bases between them. This CDR3 is 11 amino acids long. In DNA, the CDR3 is TGTGCCAGCAGTGGGACTCACGAGCAGTACTTC. Protein sequence: CASSGTHEQYF.

The chain combines TRBV3-1 with TRBJ2-1; TRBD2 matches at 11 bases. This CDR3 contains 17 residues. Germline CDR1 and CDR2: LGHDT and YNNKEL (reference sequence). With 3 bases clipped from V and 12 bases from J, the junction kept 16 bases outside the gene matches. CDR3 amino acids: CASSQTLGLAEGGTQFF. The CDR3 nucleotides are TGTGCCAGCAGCCAGACCCTGGGACTAGCGGAGGGAGGGACGCAGTTCTTC.

V usage is TRBV11-1 and J usage is TRBJ2-2; TRBD2 matches at 7 bases. In germline, CDR1 is SGHAT, CDR2 FQDESV (reference sequence). There are 18 residues in the CDR3. V shed 4 bases, J shed 4 bases, and the junction held 15 bases outside the gene matches. CDR3 sequence: CASSSRLAPPPSTGELFF. CDR3 DNA sequence: TGTGCCAGCAGCTCACGACTAGCTCCCCCACCCAGCACCGGGGAGCTGTTTTTT.

The chain is built from TRBV14 and TRBJ2-7, with TRBD2 matching 7 bases. The V and J ends lost 4 bases and 3 bases, in that order; junction bases with no gene match: 6. Germline values: CDR1 SGHDN, CDR2 FVKESK. The CDR3 runs 14 residues. The CDR3 spells CASSRSGTVYEQYF. CDR3 bases: TGTGCCAGCAGCCGCAGCGGGACCGTCTACGAGCAGTACTTC.

This clonotype turned up a few times. The CDR3 DNA sequence: TGTGCCAGCAGCGCTAGCGGGATCCGTATCTACGAGCAGTACTTC. Protein sequence: CASSASGIRIYEQYF. The chain has TRBV2 and TRBJ2-7, with 9 bases lining up with TRBD2. Germline CDR1 SNHLY, CDR2 FYNNEI. This CDR3 is built from 15 residues. The junction had 9 bases not matched to a gene; V was cut back by 6 bases and J by 3 bases.

In its sample, this clonotype was seen a few times. CDR3 DNA sequence: TGCGCCAGCAGCCAAGCGGTGGGAGAGTGGGGGGAGCAGTACTTC. It encodes CASSQAVGEWGEQYF. The chain recombines TRBV4-1 with TRBJ2-7; the D gene could be TRBD1 or TRBD2 (5 bases each). Germline CDR1 is MGHRA and CDR2 is YSYEKL. The CDR3 is 15 amino acids. Trimming left V 1 base short and J 7 bases short, with 17 bases between.

This rearrangement joins TRBV4-2 to TRBJ2-7; the match to TRBD2 covers 8 bases. The CDR3 is made up of 14 amino acids. The germline V gene has CDR1 LGHNA and CDR2 YNFKEQ. The J segment lost 2 bases and the V segment lost 5 bases, leaving 5 bases of the junction unmatched. CDR3 loop: CASSFGLAPYEQYF. CDR3 bases: TGTGCCAGCAGCTTTGGACTAGCCCCCTACGAGCAGTACTTC.